The 27 T cell receptor beta chains listed next were all sequenced from one sample in a study of long-term antiretroviral therapy in people with HIV. The run of the v3.0 immunoSEQ assay was at survey level. TCRdb's copy holds only in-frame clones and misses some; the assay was immunoSEQ multiplex PCR. The repertoire holds more than 20,000 clones, with 84% as singletons. The starting material was unsorted PBMCs, obtained 1.9 years after starting antiretroviral therapy. These receptors all come from a woman in her fifties or sixties with HIV.

This rearrangement joins TRBV10-2 to TRBJ2-1; 7 positions match TRBD2. Germline V gene sequence: CDR1 WSHSY, CDR2 SAAADI. Trimming removed 9 bases from V and 6 bases from J; junction bases left unmatched: 14. The CDR3 extends over 15 amino acids. The CDR3 loop is CASRQTSSKINEQFF. In DNA form, the CDR3 reads TGCGCCAGTCGGCAGACTAGCTCGAAGATCAATGAGCAGTTCTTC.

CDR3 bases: TGCGCCAGCAGCTCGGGACAAATCTATGGCTACACCTTC. Amino acids: CASSSGQIYGYTF. The chain uses TRBV5-1 and TRBJ1-2, with D tentatively TRBD1 (6 bases). Looked up from germline, CDR1 is SGHRS and CDR2 is YFSETQ. Trimming took 3 bases from V and 4 from J, leaving 10 bases between them. The CDR3 spans 13 residues.

J is TRBJ1-5 and V is TRBV6-6, with D possibly matching TRBD1 (6 bases). Germline CDR1 is MNHNY and CDR2 is SVGAGI (reference sequence). This CDR3 is 14 amino acids long. Deletions cut 2 bases from V and 6 bases from J, with 11 bases between. The CDR3 DNA is TGTGCCAGCAGTTACGCCAGGGGCCTTCAGCCCCAGCATTTT. The encoded protein is CASSYARGLQPQHF.

The V call is TRBV28, the J call TRBJ1-3; D unclear. CDR3 length equals 16 residues. V shed 10 bases and J shed 2 bases, with 21 bases lying between them. Germline CDR1 MDHEN, CDR2 SYDVKM. The CDR3: CATHPPLMAPGNTIYF. CDR3 DNA: TGTGCCACCCATCCCCCCTTGATGGCCCCTGGAAACACCATATATTTT.

The chain couples TRBV5-6 to TRBJ2-7; D is unresolved. The germline V gene has CDR1 SGHDT and CDR2 YYEEEE. Between the trimmed V and J ends, which lost 2 bases and 3 bases, there was a span of 3 bases. The CDR3 sequence is 11 residues long. CDR3: CASSFHYEQYF. CDR3 DNA: TGTGCCAGCAGCTTCCACTACGAGCAGTACTTC. Full variable domain (rest looked up from reference TRBV5-6 and TRBJ2-7): DAGVTQSPTHLIKTRGQQVTLRCSPKSGHDTVSWYQQALGQGPQFIFQYYEEEERQRGNFPDRFSGHQFPNYSSELNVNALLLGDSALYLCASSFHYEQYFGPGTRLTVT.

V and J are TRBV10-3 and TRBJ1-2, with unresolved D. This CDR3 is built from 15 residues. Germline CDR1 reads ENHRY; CDR2 reads SYGVKD. Trimming took off 0 bases at V and 4 bases at J, with 12 bases between the two ends. The CDR3 reads CAISESSDSGYGYTF. CDR3 bases: TGTGCCATCAGTGAGTCCTCGGATTCGGGCTATGGCTACACCTTC.

CDR3 nucleotide sequence: TGTGCCAGCAGCTTCCAGGGTGGGGATTACTACGAGCAGTACTTC. Translated: CASSFQGGDYYEQYF. The genes are TRBV5-5 and TRBJ2-7; TRBD1 is a possible D gene (5 bases). Trimming took 2 bases from V and 3 from J, leaving 15 bases between them. This CDR3 spans 15 amino acids. The germline gives CDR1 SGHKS, CDR2 YYEKEE (reference sequence).

The V and J genes are TRBV28 and TRBJ2-1; D is perhaps TRBD2 (5 bases). The CDR3 runs to 13 residues. V dropped 8 bases and J dropped 5 bases, with 13 bases sitting between them. Looked up from germline, CDR1 is MDHEN and CDR2 is SYDVKM. CDR3 DNA: TGTGCCAGCGAGGGAGCCCCCCACAATGAGCAGTTCTTC. Its protein product is CASEGAPHNEQFF.

This clone was counted between two and nine times. The rearrangement uses TRBV7-3 and TRBJ1-2; D may be TRBD1 (6 bases). The germline V gene has CDR1 SGHTA and CDR2 FQGTGA. V was trimmed by 3 bases and J by 8 bases, leaving 16 bases between them. CDR3 length equals 14 residues. The CDR3 DNA sequence: TGTGCCAGCAGCTTCACTGGACAGTCTTCGGGCTACACCTTC. It translates to CASSFTGQSSGYTF.

The chain couples TRBV5-1 to TRBJ2-3, with 12 bases aligning to TRBD2. Germline V CDR1 and CDR2: SGHRS, YFSETQ. J was trimmed by 0 bases and V by 4 bases; bases with no gene match: 6. This CDR3 region has 17 residues. CDR3 in amino acids: CASSQTSGGASTDTQYF. In DNA, the CDR3 is TGCGCCAGCAGCCAGACTAGCGGGGGAGCTAGCACAGATACGCAGTATTTT.

J is TRBJ1-2 and V is TRBV29-1, with 7 positions matching TRBD1. Trimming removed 0 bases from V and 2 bases from J; junction bases left unmatched: 6. The CDR3 covers 15 residues. Germline V gives CDR1 SQVTM, CDR2 ANQGSEA. Here the CDR3 DNA reads TGCAGCGTTGAAGACGGGAGGGGGCTGAACTATGGCTACACCTTC. Translation gives CSVEDGRGLNYGYTF.

Here the CDR3 reads CASSQIGGKDTEAFF. The CDR3 bases are TGCGCCAGCAGCCAAATCGGAGGGAAAGACACTGAAGCTTTCTTT. This chain connects TRBV4-1 to TRBJ1-1; no reliable D call. The ends were cut back, 2 bases at V and 3 bases at J, with 13 bases in the middle. Germline V gives CDR1 MGHRA, CDR2 YSYEKL. The CDR3 has 15 amino acids.

The DNA for the CDR3 is TGCAGCGTCCGACAGGGAAGTGTCCACGAGCAGTACTTC. Encoded protein: CSVRQGSVHEQYF. V is TRBV29-1 and J is TRBJ2-7; TRBD1 agrees at 7 bases. Germline V gives CDR1 SQVTM, CDR2 ANQGSEA. The CDR3 has 13 amino acids. With V trimmed by 6 bases and J by 5 bases, 10 bases remained unmatched.

On this clone itself: The junction departs from the called germline gene at one end, perhaps through a read error. This sequence joins TRBV25-1 and TRBJ2-1; maybe TRBD2 (5 bases). This CDR3 has 16 residues. Per germline, CDR1 MGHDK and CDR2 SYGVNS. DNA of the CDR3: TGTGCCAGCAGTAAATATTCCCTTAGCGCCTACAATGAGCAGTTCTTC. Protein product: CASSKYSLSAYNEQFF.

The chain employs TRBV7-9 and TRBJ1-1; D might be TRBD1 (5 bases). Trimming took 3 bases from V and 1 from J, leaving 9 bases between them. The CDR3 consists of 14 residues. Looked up from germline, CDR1 is SEHNR and CDR2 is FQNEAQ (reference sequence). The CDR3 is CASSFPRANTEAFF. CDR3 DNA: TGTGCCAGCAGCTTTCCCAGGGCGAACACTGAAGCTTTCTTT.

The genes are TRBV12-5 and TRBJ1-1; D is undetermined. Germline lookup yields CDR1 LGHNT and CDR2 FRNRAP. The V end was cut by 2 bases, the J end by 1 base, with 11 bases between. There are 15 residues in the CDR3. CDR3 loop: CASGLNAGRNTEAFF. CDR3 nucleotides: TGTGCTAGTGGTTTGAACGCCGGGAGGAACACTGAAGCTTTCTTT.

V gene TRBV12-5 combines with J gene TRBJ2-7, with a tentative D call TRBD1 (6 bases). The germline V gene has CDR1 LGHNT and CDR2 FRNRAP. The CDR3 consists of 15 residues. The V gene lost 3 bases and the J gene lost 2 bases, with 14 bases spanning the gap. This CDR3 reads CASGFSGTPTYEQYF. CDR3 nucleotide sequence: TGTGCTAGTGGTTTCTCCGGGACACCCACCTACGAGCAGTACTTC.

The DNA of the CDR3 is TGTGCCAGTAGGCAAGCGGGGGGGATATTCGAGACCCAGTACTTC. Translating gives CASRQAGGIFETQYF. The V gene is TRBV19, the J gene TRBJ2-5, with 10 bases identical to TRBD2. The CDR3 contains 15 residues. V was pared by 6 bases and J by 5 bases, with 9 bases of the junction left unmatched. The germline V gene encodes CDR1 LNHDA and CDR2 SQIVND (reference sequence).

This rearrangement joins TRBV5-1 to TRBJ1-6, with 10 nucleotides matching TRBD1. This CDR3 has 17 amino acids. J lost 2 bases, V lost 2 bases, and 4 bases had no gene match. Germline V gene data show CDR1 as SGHRS and CDR2 as YFSETQ. The CDR3 nucleotides read TGCGCCAGCAGCTTCACGGGACAGGGGACCTATAATTCACCCCTCCACTTT. Translating it yields CASSFTGQGTYNSPLHF. Supplemented by reference TRBV5-1 and TRBJ1-6, the full variable domain reads KAGVTQTPRYLIKTRGQQVTLSCSPISGHRSVSWYQQTPGQGLQFLFEYFSETQRNKGNFPGRFSGRQFSNSRSEMNVSTLELGDSALYLCASSFTGQGTYNSPLHFGNGTRLTVT.

V is TRBV23-1 and J is TRBJ1-6; D ambiguous. TRBV23-1 is reported as an ORF; its role is uncertain. Trimming removed 2 bases at V and 0 bases at J, with 14 bases between. The CDR3 is 18 residues long. The CDR3 DNA follows: TGCGCCAGCAGTCAACCGCGCCTTGGGAGCTCCTATAATTCACCCCTCCACTTT. Its protein is CASSQPRLGSSYNSPLHF.

The rearrangement links TRBV19 to TRBJ1-4, with D possibly being TRBD1 (5 bases). The CDR3 has 13 residues. Germline assignment: CDR1 LNHDA and CDR2 SQIVND (reference sequence). V was trimmed by 9 bases and J by 2 bases, leaving 10 bases between them. CDR3 DNA: TGTGCCAGACACAGGTCTACTAATGAAAAACTGTTTTTT. Its protein product is CARHRSTNEKLFF.

The rearrangement links TRBV2 to TRBJ1-4; D possibly corresponds to TRBD1 (5 bases). Looked up from germline, CDR1 is SNHLY and CDR2 is FYNNEI. Trimming took 3 bases from V and 5 from J, leaving 16 bases between them. The CDR3 has 16 residues. The CDR3 DNA follows: TGTGCCAGCAGTGATATGAGGTCAGGGATCAATGAAAAACTGTTTTTT. This sequence encodes CASSDMRSGINEKLFF. The full variable domain, its missing parts supplied by reference TRBV2 and TRBJ1-4, is EPEVTQTPSHQVTQMGQEVILRCVPISNHLYFYWYRQILGQKVEFLVSFYNNEISEKSEIFDDQFSVERPDGSNFTLKIRSTKLEDSAMYFCASSDMRSGINEKLFFGSGTQLSVL.

The rearrangement joins TRBV6-5 to TRBJ2-7; D is ambiguous. V was cut by 0 bases and J by 1 base, with 10 bases left in between. CDR1 is MNHEY and CDR2 is SVGAGI in the germline V gene. The CDR3 extends over 15 amino acids. The CDR3 sequence is CASSYSRRGSYEQYF. The CDR3 coding sequence is TGTGCCAGCAGTTACTCGCGGCGCGGATCCTACGAGCAGTACTTC.

This chain connects TRBV20-1 to TRBJ1-1; possible D gene TRBD1, 5 bases. V lost 1 base and J lost 10, with 10 bases in between. Per germline, CDR1 DFQATT and CDR2 SNEGSKA (reference sequence). The length of the CDR3 is 11 residues. DNA of the CDR3: TGCAGTGCTAGAGTGGGGGGGGGAGCTTTCTTT. This codes for CSARVGGGAFF.

The V gene is TRBV15, the J gene TRBJ1-5; D is uncertain. Germline values: CDR1 LNHNV, CDR2 YYDKDF (reference sequence). The CDR3 has 14 residues. V was trimmed by 5 bases and J by 0 bases, leaving 8 bases between them. The CDR3 loop reads CATSYSYSNQPQHF. The CDR3, as DNA: TGTGCCACCAGCTACAGCTATAGCAATCAGCCCCAGCATTTT.

The chain carries TRBV5-1 and TRBJ2-1; TRBD2 matches at 11 bases. The CDR3 is made up of 15 amino acids. CDR1 SGHRS and CDR2 YFSETQ come from the germline V gene. Trimming cost V 3 bases and J 9 bases; bases outside gene matches: 8. For the CDR3, the DNA is TGCGCCAGCAGCTACATAGCGGGGGGGCCCAGTGAGCAGTTCTTC. It encodes CASSYIAGGPSEQFF.

The chain couples TRBV11-2 to TRBJ2-7; 11 bases match TRBD2. Germline V gene data show CDR1 as SGHAT and CDR2 as FQNNGV. This CDR3 region has 16 residues. Trimming cost V 1 base and J 1 base; bases outside gene matches: 3. This chain's CDR3 is CASSLGGTSGSYEQYF. The CDR3 bases are TGTGCCAGCAGCTTAGGCGGGACTAGCGGTTCCTACGAGCAGTACTTC.